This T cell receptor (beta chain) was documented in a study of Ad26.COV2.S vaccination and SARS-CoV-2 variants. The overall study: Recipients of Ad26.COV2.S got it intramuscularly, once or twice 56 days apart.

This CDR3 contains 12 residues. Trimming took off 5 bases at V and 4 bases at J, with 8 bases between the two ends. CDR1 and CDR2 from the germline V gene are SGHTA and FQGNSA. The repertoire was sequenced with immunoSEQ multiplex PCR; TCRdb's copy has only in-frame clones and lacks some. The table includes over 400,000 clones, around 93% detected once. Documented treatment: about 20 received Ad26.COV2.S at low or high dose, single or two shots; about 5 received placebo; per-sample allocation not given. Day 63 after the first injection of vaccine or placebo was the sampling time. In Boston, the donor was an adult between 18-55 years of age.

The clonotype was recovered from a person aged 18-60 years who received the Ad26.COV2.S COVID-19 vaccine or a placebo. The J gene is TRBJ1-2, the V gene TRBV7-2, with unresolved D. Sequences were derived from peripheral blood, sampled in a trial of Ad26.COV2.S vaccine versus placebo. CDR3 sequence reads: CASSRDSYGYTF. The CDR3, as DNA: TGTGCCAGCAGCCGAGATTCCTATGGCTACACCTTC.